The T cell receptor (beta chain) under discussion was sequenced for a study of blood T cell repertoires in COVID-19. About the study: Sources were T cells, B-cell-depleted T cells, or PBMCs; the material itself was cDNA or gDNA.

Clones were sequenced by immunoSEQ multiplex PCR, and TCRdb holds only the in-frame ones, with some missing. This table has around 40,000 clones, 89% appearing once. The CDR3 spans 14 residues. Germline loops: CDR1 SQVTM, CDR2 ANQGSEA. Trimming removed 3 bases from V and 5 bases from J, with 16 bases in between. The chain is built from TRBV29-1 and TRBJ2-5, with D perhaps TRBD1 (6 bases). The specimen was peripheral blood. This clonotype originated in a man aged 45-65 years with active COVID-19. The CDR3 protein is CSVDYRVLSETQYF. DNA of the CDR3: TGCAGCGTTGACTACAGGGTGTTGTCGGAGACCCAGTACTTC.